The 13 T cell receptor beta chains below were found in one sample sequenced in a study of blood T cell repertoires in COVID-19. The assay was immunoSEQ multiplex PCR, and TCRdb's table has in-frame clones only and misses some. The sample lists 220,000 or so clones; roughly 80% were seen once. Sequencing input: PBMCs or T cells enriched from blood (not recorded which). These receptors were obtained from a woman between 40 and 50 years old with acute COVID-19.

The rearrangement uses TRBV2 and TRBJ2-1; 11 bases are shared with TRBD2. Germline values: CDR1 SNHLY, CDR2 FYNNEI. The CDR3 has 18 amino acids. The ends lost 11 bases at V and 4 bases at J; junction bases unmatched: 19. The CDR3: CACLYSPLAGGGYNEQFF. CDR3 bases: TGTGCCTGCCTCTACTCGCCTTTAGCGGGAGGGGGATACAATGAGCAGTTCTTC.

The V gene is TRBV28, the J gene TRBJ2-7, with D tentatively TRBD1 (6 bases). V gave up 6 bases and J gave up 3 bases, with 9 bases separating them. This CDR3 comprises 12 residues. Germline CDR1 MDHEN, CDR2 SYDVKM. CDR3 in DNA: TGTGCCAGCAGCCGGACAGACTACGAGCAGTACTTC. Amino acid sequence: CASSRTDYEQYF.

The chain is built from TRBV27 and TRBJ1-1; 7 bases line up with TRBD1. This CDR3 contains 15 residues. Germline CDR1 and CDR2: MNHEY and SMNVEV (reference sequence). V lost 5 bases and J lost 2; bases outside the gene matches: 8. CDR3 region: CASSGYRGQNTEAFF. In DNA, the CDR3 is TGTGCCAGCAGTGGATACAGGGGCCAAAACACTGAAGCTTTCTTT.

This chain joins TRBV27 and TRBJ1-6, with 7 bases aligning to TRBD1. The germline V gene has CDR1 MNHEY and CDR2 SMNVEV (reference sequence). Trimming cost V 10 bases and J 1 base; bases outside gene matches: 4. The CDR3 is 14 amino acids. CDR3 DNA sequence: TGTGCCACAAGACAGGGATCCTATAATTCACCCCTCCACTTT. Its translation is CATRQGSYNSPLHF.

This clone has more than one count but fewer than ten. This CDR3 reads CASKNPGTNTEAFF. The DNA for the CDR3 is TGTGCCAGCAAAAACCCAGGGACAAACACTGAAGCTTTCTTT. The chain has TRBV27 and TRBJ1-1; a possible D gene is TRBD1 (6 bases). Trimming shortened V by 7 bases and J by 2 bases, and 14 bases separated the two germline ends. Germline V lookup: CDR1 MNHEY, CDR2 SMNVEV (reference sequence). The CDR3 consists of 14 residues.

This clone was counted once. This chain links TRBV7-3 with TRBJ2-1; the match to TRBD1 covers 9 bases. The length of the CDR3 is 13 residues. The junction had 3 bases not matched to a gene; V was cut back by 4 bases and J by 8 bases. Germline CDR1 SGHTA, CDR2 FQGTGA. CDR3 region: CASSSDRGDEQFF. CDR3 nucleotides: TGTGCCAGCAGCTCGGACAGGGGAGATGAGCAGTTCTTC.

In nucleotides, the CDR3 is TGTGCCTGGGGGACAGGGAGGAACACCGGGGAGCTGTTTTTT. Its protein is CAWGTGRNTGELFF. The V call is TRBV30, the J call TRBJ2-2, with 9 nucleotides matching TRBD1. The junction had 2 bases not matched to a gene; V was cut back by 5 bases and J by 1 base. Germline V gene lookup returns CDR1 GTSNPN and CDR2 SVGIG (reference sequence). The CDR3 runs 14 residues.

V usage is TRBV5-1 and J usage is TRBJ2-7; 8 bases line up with TRBD1. J was trimmed by 0 bases and V by 1 base; bases with no gene match: 3. The CDR3 length is 15 residues. CDR1 SGHRS and CDR2 YFSETQ come from the germline V gene. Here the CDR3 reads CASSLSGTGSYEQYF. The CDR3 bases are TGCGCCAGCAGCTTGTCTGGGACAGGCTCCTACGAGCAGTACTTC.

The chain is built from TRBV28 and TRBJ1-4; TRBD1 matches 8 bases. Germline CDR1 reads MDHEN; CDR2 reads SYDVKM. The CDR3 runs to 14 residues. V dropped 2 bases and J dropped 6; count of bases not matched to a gene: 2. The CDR3 nucleotides are TGTGCCAGCAGTTTACCAGGGGGCGATGAAAAACTGTTTTTT. This gives the protein CASSLPGGDEKLFF.

The chain combines TRBV3-1 (or the pseudogene TRBV3-2) with TRBJ1-6; TRBD1 agrees at 7 bases. V lost 4 bases and J lost 0; bases outside the gene matches: 3. The germline V gene has CDR1 LGHDT and CDR2 YNNKEL (reference sequence). CDR3 length: 16 amino acids. CDR3 region: CASSRDSSSYNSPLHF. Written as DNA, the CDR3 is TGTGCCAGCAGCCGGGACAGCAGCTCCTATAATTCACCCCTCCACTTT.

The V gene is TRBV10-1, the J gene TRBJ2-5, with 8 bases matching TRBD1. Germline CDR1 and CDR2: WNHNN and SYGVQD (reference sequence). The trim removed 3 bases at V and 7 bases at J, leaving 1 base unmatched. This CDR3 comprises 12 residues. This chain's CDR3 is CASSDGQGTQYF. Here the CDR3 DNA reads TGCGCCAGCAGTGACGGACAGGGGACCCAGTACTTC.

This chain joins TRBV29-1 and TRBJ2-5; perhaps TRBD1 as D (5 bases). Germline CDR1 is SQVTM and CDR2 is ANQGSEA. V lost 8 bases and J lost 0, with 10 bases in between. The CDR3 runs to 12 residues. The CDR3: CSFKGYQETQYF. In nucleotides, the CDR3 is TGCAGCTTCAAGGGGTACCAAGAGACCCAGTACTTC.

This clone was observed once. V and J are TRBV5-4 and TRBJ2-3; 10 nucleotides agree with TRBD2. Germline V gives CDR1 SGHNT, CDR2 YYREEE (reference sequence). The CDR3 loop spans 16 amino acids. With 4 bases clipped from V and 7 bases from J, the junction kept 12 bases outside the gene matches. The CDR3 reads CASSAAGGDTWYTQYF. In DNA, the CDR3 is TGTGCCAGCAGCGCAGCGGGAGGGGACACATGGTATACGCAGTATTTT.